The rows below give T cell receptor beta chains drawn from one sample of a study of a mutant IDH1 vaccine in newly diagnosed glioma. No antigens are known for them. TCRdb keeps only in-frame clones here, not all; method: immunoSEQ multiplex PCR. The table lists some 13,000 clones, roughly 79% of them singletons. Sequenced material: PBMCs, taken from a glioma patient whose treatment included an IDH1 peptide vaccine. These receptors were taken from a woman aged 35 to 49 with glioma. Each CDR3 is given without its conserved first and last residue.

V,J,CDR3
TRBV10-3,TRBJ2-1,AISDPTSGGGMNEQF
TRBV6-5,TRBJ1-4,ASSFRTGPEKLF
TRBV11-2,TRBJ2-1,ASSLGPNNEQF
TRBV29-1,TRBJ2-7,SVATDRGNSYEQY
TRBV7-2,TRBJ1-4,ASSLDGVLREKLF
TRBV2,TRBJ1-2,ASSGTGRANYGYT
TRBV5-5,TRBJ1-1,ASSLWNTEAF
TRBV7-2,TRBJ2-7,ASSLRLEQY
TRBV5-5,TRBJ2-3,ASSFFSGGPETQY
TRBV9,TRBJ2-3,ASSVYYRGSTDTQY
TRBV6-5,TRBJ2-5,ASSYSPAGSQETQY
TRBV9,TRBJ1-5,ASSPRTGSNQPQH
TRBV5-1,TRBJ2-3,ASSAGLAGGLLTDTQY
TRBV5-1,TRBJ2-7,ASSLDGQGYEQY
TRBV5-4,TRBJ1-4,ASSLGQDEVFEKLF
TRBV7-2,TRBJ1-1,ASSLGGRPGVPEAF
TRBV29-1,TRBJ1-3,SGWGPESGNTIY
TRBV6-5,TRBJ1-6,ASSYRGSYNSPLH